This T cell receptor (beta chain) was recorded in a study of cytomegalovirus exposure and HLA in healthy donors (dated by TCRdb to about 2017). About the study as a whole: According to a later analysis, the 120 or so validation repertoires were produced on the same platform as the approximately 600 repertoires of the first cohort. The study was designed to test whether signatures of past pathogen exposure could be identified by cataloging public T cell receptors. Along with the approximately 600-subject first cohort, a separate validation cohort of over a hundred different subjects was used. The study combined high-throughput TCR immunosequencing, statistical association of individual TCRs with disease status, and machine learning to predict cytomegalovirus infection status.

As concerns this clone: Which antigen it targets is not known. Base qualities are not at hand, and no much larger clone is one base apart.

What the study reported, not specific to this receptor: Most TCR sequences were seen in very few donors, while some public TCRs were found in many individuals. In vitro tests confirmed that a few of the cytomegalovirus-associated TCR beta chains recognize cytomegalovirus antigens. It was suggested by the authors that the approach could potentially be generalized to other disease states and immunological phenotypes. The classifier was reported to diagnose cytomegalovirus status with high specificity and sensitivity in both the original cohort and the validation cohort. The validation cohort had no HLA typing available for a later analysis, so co-occurrence within that cohort was assessed over all 120 repertoires. A total of about 180 TCR beta chains were listed by the study as associated with cytomegalovirus. Of the cluster scores, about 94% were above 0 in a later analysis, which found that TCRs clustered in the first cohort also tended to co-occur in the 95 to 150 validation repertoires.

Germline trimming: 4 bases from V, 0 bases from J; junction bases outside gene matches: 4. From the germline V gene, CDR1 is SGDLS and CDR2 is YYNGEE. The CDR3 has 15 amino acids, counting the end cysteine and phenylalanine. The read is trimmed to its CDR3 DNA, 45 bases read in frame from base 1. The library relied on the immunoSEQ multiplex PCR assay. As for the original processing: A statistical classification framework was built for diagnosing cytomegalovirus status from the catalog of TCR beta chain sequences. Entries here come from immuneACCESS through TCRdb and include only in-frame sequences with V and J called. Some clones fail to appear in such tables; in the studies checked, an unresolved V gene covers under half of the shortfall, and the cause of the remainder is unknown. V and J calls and clone size are as listed in that table; D and trimming were resolved from the DNA. This sample comprises over 150,000 clones, around 96% of them detected only once. The ten largest make up around 0.9% of the sample.

Donors formed part of the validation cohort, which comprised 120 subjects and was distinct from the first cohort of fewer than 750 subjects. The TCR originated in a young woman in good health and CMV-seronegative. The chain is encoded by TRBV9 joined to TRBJ1-5, and 7 bases in between align with TRBD1. Material: PBMCs. The nucleotides are TGTGCCAGCAGCAGTGGGACAGATAGCAATCAGCCCCAGCATTTT. Protein translation: CASSSGTDSNQPQHF.